This TCR beta chain was captured by sequencing in a study of T-cell reconstitution after alpha-beta-depleted transplantation in children. Study-wide points: Hyperexpanded clones declined; after one year, newly produced T cells mostly supplied diversity.

Using unique molecular identifiers, the investigators prepared the TCRbeta library. TCRdb used MiXCR to reprocess the PCR reads, holding one entry per CDR3 protein. The sample holds around 420,000 distinct CDR3 sequences; roughly 15% are singletons and the top ten take over 25%. In germline, CDR1 is DFQATT, CDR2 SNEGSKA (reference sequence). This CDR3 contains 11 residues. Regarding this clonotype: What it binds is unknown.

V gene TRBV20-1 combines with J gene TRBJ2-2, with D unresolved. This sequence originates from a boy younger than two who had a stem cell transplant for Wiskott-Aldrich syndrome, so the T cells may come from the graft donor. The input for sequencing was PBMCs, mostly from graft donor cells, taken 360 days after TCRalphabeta/CD19-depleted stem cell transplant. The CDR3 DNA sequence: TGCAGCGTACTCTACACCGGGGAGCTGTTTTTT. Residues: CSVLYTGELFF.